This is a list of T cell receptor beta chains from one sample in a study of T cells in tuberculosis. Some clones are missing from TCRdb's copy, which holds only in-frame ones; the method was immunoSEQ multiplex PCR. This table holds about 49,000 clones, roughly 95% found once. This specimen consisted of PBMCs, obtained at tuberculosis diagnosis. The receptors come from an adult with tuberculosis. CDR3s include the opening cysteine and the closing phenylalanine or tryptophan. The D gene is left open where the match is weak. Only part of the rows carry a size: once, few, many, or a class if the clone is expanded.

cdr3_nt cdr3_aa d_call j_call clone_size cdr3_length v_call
TGTGCCAGCAGCCTCGGGACAGGGTGGAATAATTCACCCCTCCACTTT CASSLGTGWNNSPLHF TRBD1 TRBJ1-6 - 16 TRBV28
TGTGCCAGCAGTTTGGGACAGGGCTATGGCTACACCTTC CASSLGQGYGYTF TRBD1 TRBJ1-2 medium-sized 13 TRBV27
TGCGCCAGCAGCTCGAAACTAGCGGGAGTGACAGCAGATACGCAGTATTTT CASSSKLAGVTADTQYF TRBD2 TRBJ2-3 - 17 TRBV5-1
TGTGCCAGCAGCCCCCTAGCGGCCTCCTACAATGAGCAGTTCTTC CASSPLAASYNEQFF TRBD2 TRBJ2-1 - 15 TRBV7-9
TGTGCCAGCAGCCCACAGGGGGTGGATCAGCCCCAGCATTTT CASSPQGVDQPQHF TRBD1 TRBJ1-5 - 14 TRBV27
TGTGCCAGCAGCTCTGGCCCCGCGACTAGCTCCTACGAGCAGTACTTC CASSSGPATSSYEQYF - TRBJ2-7 - 16 TRBV7-2
TGTGCCTGGAGTGGGGGATCCGGAAGACTAGCGGGAGGGCCCCCCTACAATGAGCAGTTCTTC CAWSGGSGRLAGGPPYNEQFF TRBD2 TRBJ2-1 - 21 TRBV30
TGTGCCAGCAGCCGGGGACAGGCCACTTTCTATGGCTACACCTTC CASSRGQATFYGYTF TRBD1 TRBJ1-2 - 15 TRBV7-8
TGTGCCAGCAGCTTAGATTCCGCCAGGGGTTCAACTAATGAAAAACTGTTTTTT CASSLDSARGSTNEKLFF - TRBJ1-4 - 18 TRBV7-2
TGTGCCAGCAGCTTAGTTCGTAGCGGGAGGTCCTACGAGCAGTACTTC CASSLVRSGRSYEQYF TRBD2 TRBJ2-7 - 16 TRBV11-2
TGCGCCAGCAGCACCTCAGACAGGGGGCTTTACACCTTC CASSTSDRGLYTF TRBD1 TRBJ1-2 - 13 TRBV5-1
TGTGCCTGGAGTGACCTACAGGGGAGCTCCTACGAGCAGTACTTC CAWSDLQGSSYEQYF TRBD1 TRBJ2-7 - 15 TRBV30
TGCGCCAGCAGCCTATACTGGACAGGTAGCACTGAAGCTTTCTTT CASSLYWTGSTEAFF TRBD1 TRBJ1-1 - 15 TRBV4-3
TGTGCCAGCAGCTTCGGTCAATACTACGAGCAGTACTTC CASSFGQYYEQYF - TRBJ2-7 - 13 TRBV7-2
TGTGCCAGCAGCGTAATCCCGGGACAGGTGGGGTCCGGGGAGCTGTTTTTT CASSVIPGQVGSGELFF TRBD1 TRBJ2-2 - 17 TRBV7-9
TGTGCCAGCTCACCCGGCCTCGGACAGGGCGGCGAGCAGTACTTC CASSPGLGQGGEQYF TRBD1 TRBJ2-7 - 15 TRBV18
TGTGCCTGGGGCAGGGGGTCTCACAATGAAAAACTGTTTTTT CAWGRGSHNEKLFF TRBD1 TRBJ1-4 - 14 TRBV30
TGTGCCAGTAGTATAGCCTACAGGGGCGCCGGCGAGCAGTACTTC CASSIAYRGAGEQYF TRBD1 TRBJ2-7 - 15 TRBV19
TGTGCCAGCAGCCTCGGACACCCTGGACCCTCTGGAAACACCATATATTTT CASSLGHPGPSGNTIYF - TRBJ1-3 - 17 TRBV7-9
TGTGCCAGCAGCGGACCCAGGGCCGGCTATGGCTACACCTTC CASSGPRAGYGYTF - TRBJ1-2 - 14 TRBV6-5
TGTGCCAGCAGTTTATGGCAGGGGGAGCAGTTCTTC CASSLWQGEQFF - TRBJ2-1 once 12 TRBV27
TGTGCCAGCAGCTTCCCGCCGGGACTAGCGGGAGACCGATACAATGAGCAGTTCTTC CASSFPPGLAGDRYNEQFF TRBD2 TRBJ2-1 - 19 TRBV7-8
TGCGCCAGCAGCCTGAGAAGAGGGAGTGGAGCAGATACGCAGTATTTT CASSLRRGSGADTQYF - TRBJ2-3 - 16 TRBV4-3
TGTGCCAGTAGTAGTCAGGGGGCCAATCAGCCCCAGCATTTT CASSSQGANQPQHF TRBD1 TRBJ1-5 - 14 TRBV19
TGTGCCAGCAGCGTAGCAGCGGGAGGGCTTGGGGCCAACGTCCTGACTTTC CASSVAAGGLGANVLTF TRBD2 TRBJ2-6 - 17 TRBV9
TGTGCCAGCAGCCCGGGGTATGGCTACACCTTC CASSPGYGYTF - TRBJ1-2 - 11 TRBV7-9
TGTGCCAGCAGCACCAGGCCCGGGACTAGCCCAATCGACTCCTACAATGAGCAGTTCTTC CASSTRPGTSPIDSYNEQFF TRBD2 TRBJ2-1 - 20 TRBV7-8
TGTGCCAGCAGCGAGGGACTAGCGGATTACAATGAGCAGTTCTTC CASSEGLADYNEQFF TRBD2 TRBJ2-1 - 15 TRBV5-6
TGTGCCAGCAGCTCGACTAGCGGGTCCTACAATGAGCAGTTCTTC CASSSTSGSYNEQFF TRBD2 TRBJ2-1 - 15 TRBV7-8
TGTGCCAGCAGCTTAGGGGGCTCGGGGGACTACGAGCAGTACTTC CASSLGGSGDYEQYF - TRBJ2-7 once 15 TRBV7-8
TGTGCCTGGAGTCCAGCGAATGAGCAGTTCTTC CAWSPANEQFF - TRBJ2-1 few 11 TRBV30
TGTGCCAGCAGCCGACAAACGAAGAGTGAGCAGTTCTTC CASSRQTKSEQFF - TRBJ2-1 - 13 TRBV7-9
TGTGCCAGCAGCTTAGGGGGACTAGCGGGAGCCAATGAGCAGTTCTTC CASSLGGLAGANEQFF TRBD2 TRBJ2-1 - 16 TRBV11-3
TGTGCCAGCAGGGAGACAGGGGGCACCTATGGCTACACCTTC CASRETGGTYGYTF TRBD1 TRBJ1-2 - 14 TRBV28
TGTGCCATCAGTGGTGGTAGCGTCTCCTACGAGCAGTACTTC CAISGGSVSYEQYF - TRBJ2-7 - 14 TRBV10-3
TGTGCCAGCAGCCCGGGCCGGGGTGGCTATGGCTACACCTTC CASSPGRGGYGYTF - TRBJ1-2 once 14 TRBV7-9
TGTGCCAGCAGCTCGACAAGACCGGGATTCTACGAGCAGTACTTC CASSSTRPGFYEQYF - TRBJ2-7 - 15 TRBV13
TGTGCCAGCAGCTTACCCTGGCGGGAAGGATACAATGAGCAGTTCTTC CASSLPWREGYNEQFF - TRBJ2-1 - 16 TRBV7-8
TGTGCCAGCAGTGTAGGGACAGGGGTTGATCAGCCCCAGCATTTT CASSVGTGVDQPQHF TRBD1 TRBJ1-5 once 15 TRBV6-1
TGTGCCAGTAGTATAAAAGGGGGCTTTGGGGTTCAGCCCCAGCATTTT CASSIKGGFGVQPQHF TRBD1 TRBJ1-5 - 16 TRBV19
TGTGCCAGTAGGAAACAGGGGGTGGATGGCTACACCTTC CASRKQGVDGYTF TRBD1 TRBJ1-2 once 13 TRBV19